This T cell receptor beta chain comes out of a study of blood T cell repertoires in COVID-19. Overall study context: Samples came from the United States, Italy and Spain, spanning acute and convalescent COVID-19. T cells, B-cell-depleted T cells, or PBMCs supplied cDNA or gDNA.

The protocol was immunoSEQ multiplex PCR, while the TCRdb copy is restricted to in-frame clones and leaves out a portion. There are about 110,000 clones in the sample; roughly 85% occur only once, and over 2% lies in the top ten. In its sample, this clone was seen once. V lost 8 bases, J lost 1 base, and 4 bases stayed unmatched. In germline, CDR1 is MNHEY, CDR2 SVGAGI. The length of the CDR3 is 13 residues. The sequencing sample was made of peripheral blood. The J gene is TRBJ1-1, the V gene TRBV6-5, with 7 bases matching TRBD1. The TCR was taken from a human donor in a cohort sampled during active COVID-19. CDR3 region: CASQGQANTEAFF. CDR3 nucleotides: TGTGCCAGCCAAGGACAGGCGAACACTGAAGCTTTCTTT.